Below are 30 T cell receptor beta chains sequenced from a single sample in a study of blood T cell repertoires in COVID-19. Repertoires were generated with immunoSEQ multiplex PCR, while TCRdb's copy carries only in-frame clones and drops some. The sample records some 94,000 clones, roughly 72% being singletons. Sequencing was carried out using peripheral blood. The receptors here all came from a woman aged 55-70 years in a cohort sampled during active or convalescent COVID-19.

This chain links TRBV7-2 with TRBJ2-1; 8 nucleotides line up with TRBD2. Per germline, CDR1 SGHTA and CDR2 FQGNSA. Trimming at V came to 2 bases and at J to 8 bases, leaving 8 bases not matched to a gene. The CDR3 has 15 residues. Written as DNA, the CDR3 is TGTGCCAGCAGCTTAATTGGCGGGGGGAGGGATGAGCAGTTCTTC. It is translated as CASSLIGGGRDEQFF.

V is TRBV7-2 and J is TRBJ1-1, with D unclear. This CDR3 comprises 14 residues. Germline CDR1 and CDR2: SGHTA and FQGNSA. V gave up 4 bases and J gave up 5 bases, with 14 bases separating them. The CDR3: CASSSPRDSTEAFF. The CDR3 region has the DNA TGTGCCAGCAGCTCCCCGAGGGATAGTACTGAAGCTTTCTTT.

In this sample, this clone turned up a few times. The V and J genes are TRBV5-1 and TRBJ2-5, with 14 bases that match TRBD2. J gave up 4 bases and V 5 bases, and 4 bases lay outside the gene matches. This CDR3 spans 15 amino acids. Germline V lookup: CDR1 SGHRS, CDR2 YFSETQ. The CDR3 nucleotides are TGCGCCAGCAGGGTTGGACTAGCGGGGGGAGAGACCCAGTACTTC. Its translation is CASRVGLAGGETQYF.

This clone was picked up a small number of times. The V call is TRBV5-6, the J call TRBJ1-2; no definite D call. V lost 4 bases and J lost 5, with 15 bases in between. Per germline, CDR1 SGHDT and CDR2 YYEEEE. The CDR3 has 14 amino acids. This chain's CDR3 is CASSEFLGVYGYTF. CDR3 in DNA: TGTGCCAGCAGCGAATTTCTAGGAGTTTATGGCTACACCTTC.

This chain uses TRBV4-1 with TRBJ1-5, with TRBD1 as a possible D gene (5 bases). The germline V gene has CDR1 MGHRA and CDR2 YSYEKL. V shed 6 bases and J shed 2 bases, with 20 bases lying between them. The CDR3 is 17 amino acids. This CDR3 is CASRTTLRQNGNQPQHF. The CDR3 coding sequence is TGCGCCAGCAGGACAACGCTCCGACAGAATGGCAATCAGCCCCAGCATTTT.

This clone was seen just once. The chain's CDR3 is CATRGAGNTIYF. The CDR3 bases are TGTGCCACCCGGGGTGCTGGAAACACCATATATTTT. This chain joins TRBV19 and TRBJ1-3; D not resolved. Germline V gene sequence: CDR1 LNHDA, CDR2 SQIVND (reference sequence). The CDR3 loop spans 12 amino acids. Trimming took 10 bases from V and 2 from J, leaving 9 bases between them.

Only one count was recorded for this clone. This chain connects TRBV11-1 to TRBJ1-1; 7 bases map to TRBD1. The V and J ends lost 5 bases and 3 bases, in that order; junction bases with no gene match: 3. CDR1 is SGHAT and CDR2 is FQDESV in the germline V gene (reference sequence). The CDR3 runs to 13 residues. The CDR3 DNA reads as TGTGCCAGCAGCCAGGGGGTAGACACTGAAGCTTTCTTT. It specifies CASSQGVDTEAFF.

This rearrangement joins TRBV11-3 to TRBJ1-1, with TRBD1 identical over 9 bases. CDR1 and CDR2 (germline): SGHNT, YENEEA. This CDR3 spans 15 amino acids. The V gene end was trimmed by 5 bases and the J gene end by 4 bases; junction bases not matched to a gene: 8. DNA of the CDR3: TGTGCCAGCAGCCCGAGGGGGGGACAGGGCACTGAAGCTTTCTTT. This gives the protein CASSPRGGQGTEAFF.

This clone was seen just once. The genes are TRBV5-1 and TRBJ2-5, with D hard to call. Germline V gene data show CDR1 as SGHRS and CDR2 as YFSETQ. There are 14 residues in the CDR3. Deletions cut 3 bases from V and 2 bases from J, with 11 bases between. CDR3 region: CASSYSAKQETQYF. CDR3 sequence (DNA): TGCGCCAGCAGCTACTCAGCGAAACAAGAGACCCAGTACTTC.

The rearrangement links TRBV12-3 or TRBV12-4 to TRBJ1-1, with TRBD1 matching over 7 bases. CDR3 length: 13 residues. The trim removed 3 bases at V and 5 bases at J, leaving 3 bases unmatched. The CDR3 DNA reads TGTGCCAGCAGTTTGACAGGGCGGACTGAAGCTTTCTTT. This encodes CASSLTGRTEAFF.

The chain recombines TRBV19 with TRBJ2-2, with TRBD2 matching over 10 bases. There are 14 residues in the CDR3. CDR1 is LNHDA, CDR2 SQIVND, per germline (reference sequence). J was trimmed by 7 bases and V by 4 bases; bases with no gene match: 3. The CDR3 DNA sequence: TGTGCCAGTAGTAAGCGGGGGGGCAACGGGGAGCTGTTTTTT. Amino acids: CASSKRGGNGELFF.

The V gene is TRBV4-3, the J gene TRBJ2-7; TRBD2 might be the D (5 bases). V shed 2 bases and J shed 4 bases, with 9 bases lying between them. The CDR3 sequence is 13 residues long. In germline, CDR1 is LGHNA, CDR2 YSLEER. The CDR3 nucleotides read TGCGCCAGCAGCCAACGTACTAGTTACGAGCAGTACTTC. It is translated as CASSQRTSYEQYF.

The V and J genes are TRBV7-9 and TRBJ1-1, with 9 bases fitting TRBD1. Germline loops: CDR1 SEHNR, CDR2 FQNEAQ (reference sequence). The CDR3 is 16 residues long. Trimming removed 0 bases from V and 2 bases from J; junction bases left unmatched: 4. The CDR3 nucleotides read TGTGCCAGCAGCTTAGCTCCGGGACAGGGTAACACTGAAGCTTTCTTT. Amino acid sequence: CASSLAPGQGNTEAFF.

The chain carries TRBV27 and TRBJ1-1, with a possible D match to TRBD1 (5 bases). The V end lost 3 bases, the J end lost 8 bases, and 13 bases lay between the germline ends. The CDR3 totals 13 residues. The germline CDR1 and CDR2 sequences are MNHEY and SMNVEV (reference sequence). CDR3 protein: CASSLGGKAEAFF. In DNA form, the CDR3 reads TGTGCCAGCAGTTTGGGGGGGAAAGCAGAAGCTTTCTTT.

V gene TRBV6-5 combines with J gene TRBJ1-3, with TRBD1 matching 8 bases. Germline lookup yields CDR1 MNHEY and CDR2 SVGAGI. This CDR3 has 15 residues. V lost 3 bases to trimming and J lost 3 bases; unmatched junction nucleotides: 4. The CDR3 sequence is CASSYGQGGGNTIYF. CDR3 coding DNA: TGTGCCAGCAGTTATGGACAGGGCGGTGGAAACACCATATATTTT.

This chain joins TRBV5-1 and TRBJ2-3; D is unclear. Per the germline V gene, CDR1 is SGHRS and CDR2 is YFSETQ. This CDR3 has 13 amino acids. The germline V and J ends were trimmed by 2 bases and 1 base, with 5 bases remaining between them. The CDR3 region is CASSFSGTDTQYF. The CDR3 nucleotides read TGCGCCAGCAGCTTTTCGGGCACAGATACGCAGTATTTT.

DNA for the CDR3: TGTGCCTGGAGTAGGACAGTCTCTGGAAACACCATATATTTT. Residues: CAWSRTVSGNTIYF. The gene calls are TRBV30 and TRBJ1-3; tentative D call: TRBD1 (6 bases). Germline CDR1 and CDR2: GTSNPN and SVGIG (reference sequence). V gave up 2 bases and J gave up 0 bases, with 8 bases separating them. The CDR3 runs to 14 residues.

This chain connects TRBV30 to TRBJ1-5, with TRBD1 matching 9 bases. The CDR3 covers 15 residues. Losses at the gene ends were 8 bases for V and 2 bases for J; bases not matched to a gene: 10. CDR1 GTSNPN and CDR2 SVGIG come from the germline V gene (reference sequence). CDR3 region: CAAGGQGARNQPQHF. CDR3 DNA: TGTGCCGCGGGGGGACAGGGAGCTCGCAATCAGCCCCAGCATTTT.

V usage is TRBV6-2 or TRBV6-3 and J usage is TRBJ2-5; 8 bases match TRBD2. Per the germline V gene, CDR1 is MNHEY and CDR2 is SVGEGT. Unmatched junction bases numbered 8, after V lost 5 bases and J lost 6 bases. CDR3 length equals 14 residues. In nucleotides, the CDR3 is TGTGCCAGCAGTACAACAGGACTAGCTAAGACCCAGTACTTC. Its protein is CASSTTGLAKTQYF.

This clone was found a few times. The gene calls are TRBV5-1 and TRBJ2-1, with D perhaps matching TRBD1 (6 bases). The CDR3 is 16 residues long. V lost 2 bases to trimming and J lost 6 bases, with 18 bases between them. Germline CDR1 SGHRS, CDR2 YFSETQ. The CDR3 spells CASSLEGVPPVNEQFF. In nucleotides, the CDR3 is TGCGCCAGCAGCTTAGAGGGGGTCCCTCCTGTCAATGAGCAGTTCTTC.

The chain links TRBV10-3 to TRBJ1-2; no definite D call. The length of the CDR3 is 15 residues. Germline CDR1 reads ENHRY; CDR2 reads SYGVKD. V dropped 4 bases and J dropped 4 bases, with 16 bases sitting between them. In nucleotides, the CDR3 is TGTGCCATCAGTGGTTTAAGTGAGGGATTCTATGGCTACACCTTC. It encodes CAISGLSEGFYGYTF.

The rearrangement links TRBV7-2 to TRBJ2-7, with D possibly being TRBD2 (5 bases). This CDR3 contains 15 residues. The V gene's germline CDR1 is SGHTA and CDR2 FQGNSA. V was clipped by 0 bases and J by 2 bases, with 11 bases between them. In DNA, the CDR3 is TGTGCCAGCAGCTTAGCTTCAAGGAGGCCCTACGAGCAGTACTTC. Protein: CASSLASRRPYEQYF.

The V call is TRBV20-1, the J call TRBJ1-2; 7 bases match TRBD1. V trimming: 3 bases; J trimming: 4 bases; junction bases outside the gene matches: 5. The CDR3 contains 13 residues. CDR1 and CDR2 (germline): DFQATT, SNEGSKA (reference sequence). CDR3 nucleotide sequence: TGCAGTGCTAGTAAAGGGGGCGCCTATGGCTACACCTTC. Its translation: CSASKGGAYGYTF.

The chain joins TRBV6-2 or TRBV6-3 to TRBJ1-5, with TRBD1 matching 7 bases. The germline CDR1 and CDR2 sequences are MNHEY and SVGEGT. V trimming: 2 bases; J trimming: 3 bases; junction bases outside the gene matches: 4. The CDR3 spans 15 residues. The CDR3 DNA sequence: TGTGCCAGCAGTTACGCGACAGGGATCAATCAGCCCCAGCATTTT. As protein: CASSYATGINQPQHF.

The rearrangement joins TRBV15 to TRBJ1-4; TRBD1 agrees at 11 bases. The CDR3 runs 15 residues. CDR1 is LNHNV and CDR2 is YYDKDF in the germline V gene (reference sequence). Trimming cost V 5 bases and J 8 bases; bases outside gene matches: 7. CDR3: CATSAWDRGLEKLFF. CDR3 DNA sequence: TGTGCCACCAGCGCTTGGGACAGGGGGTTGGAAAAACTGTTTTTT. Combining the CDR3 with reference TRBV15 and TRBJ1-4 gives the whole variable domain DAMVIQNPRYQVTQFGKPVTLSCSQTLNHNVMYWYQQKSSQAPKLLFHYYDKDFNNEADTPDNFQSRRPNTSFCFLDIRSPGLGDTAMYLCATSAWDRGLEKLFFGSGTQLSVL.

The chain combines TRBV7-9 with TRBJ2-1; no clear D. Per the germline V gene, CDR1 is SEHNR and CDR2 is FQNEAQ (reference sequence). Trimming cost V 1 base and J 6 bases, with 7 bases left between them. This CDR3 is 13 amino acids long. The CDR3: CASSLGELNEQFF. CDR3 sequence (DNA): TGTGCCAGCAGCTTAGGAGAACTCAATGAGCAGTTCTTC. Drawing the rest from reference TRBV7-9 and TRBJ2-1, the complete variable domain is DTGVSQNPRHKITKRGQNVTFRCDPISEHNRLYWYRQTLGQGPEFLTYFQNEAQLEKSRLLSDRFSAERPKGSFSTLEIQRTEQGDSAMYLCASSLGELNEQFFGPGTRLTVL.

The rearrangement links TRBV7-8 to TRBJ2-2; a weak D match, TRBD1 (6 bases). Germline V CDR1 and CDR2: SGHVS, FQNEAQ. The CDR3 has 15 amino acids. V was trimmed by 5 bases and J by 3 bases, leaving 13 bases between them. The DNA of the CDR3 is TGTGCCAGCAGCCCCCACAGGGTTGACACCGGGGAGCTGTTTTTT. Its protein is CASSPHRVDTGELFF.

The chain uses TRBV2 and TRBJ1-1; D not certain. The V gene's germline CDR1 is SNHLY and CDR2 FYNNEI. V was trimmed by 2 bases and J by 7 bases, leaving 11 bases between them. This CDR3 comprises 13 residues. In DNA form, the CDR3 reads TGTGCCAGCAGTGAAAACAAACAGAGTGAAGCTTTCTTT. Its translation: CASSENKQSEAFF.

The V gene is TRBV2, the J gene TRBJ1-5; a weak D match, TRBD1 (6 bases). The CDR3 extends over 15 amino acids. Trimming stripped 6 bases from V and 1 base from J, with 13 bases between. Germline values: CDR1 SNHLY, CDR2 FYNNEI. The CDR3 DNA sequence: TGTGCCAGCAGGCAAGGACAGATAAGCAATCAGCCCCAGCATTTT. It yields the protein CASRQGQISNQPQHF.

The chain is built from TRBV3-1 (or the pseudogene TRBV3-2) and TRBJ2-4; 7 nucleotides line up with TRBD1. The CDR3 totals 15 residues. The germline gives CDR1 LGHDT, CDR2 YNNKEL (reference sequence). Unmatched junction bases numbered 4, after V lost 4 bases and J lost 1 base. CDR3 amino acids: CASSRDRAAKNIQYF. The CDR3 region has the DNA TGTGCCAGCAGCCGAGACAGGGCGGCCAAAAACATTCAGTACTTC.